The rows below give T cell receptor beta chains drawn from one sample of a study of blood T cell repertoires in COVID-19. Some clones are missing from TCRdb's copy, which holds only in-frame ones; the method was immunoSEQ multiplex PCR. The top ten clones hold 3.6% of a sample with approximately 160,000 clones, about 86% of them seen once. The sample taken for sequencing was PBMCs or T cells enriched from blood (not recorded which). These TCRs come from a woman in her forties or fifties in a cohort exposed to, infected with or recovered from COVID-19 (not recorded which). Each CDR3 is given with its conserved first and last residue. The order of the fields is D gene, V gene, CDR3 protein. The D gene is left open where the match is weak.

D: -; V: TRBV5-1; CDR3: CASSPGVLYNQPQHF
D: TRBD2; V: TRBV9; CDR3: CASSVGSGGGLTDTQYF
D: TRBD1; V: TRBV5-5; CDR3: CASSLLAGGYNEQFF
D: -; V: TRBV12-3/TRBV12-4; CDR3: CASSRQYNEQFF
D: -; V: TRBV18; CDR3: CASSPIGQTIEKLFF
D: -; V: TRBV19; CDR3: CASTPGGRMNTEAFF
D: -; V: TRBV4-1; CDR3: CASSQEARDGYTEAFF
D: TRBD1; V: TRBV3-1/TRBV3-2; CDR3: CASSQRTGTAYNEQFF
D: TRBD2; V: TRBV7-9; CDR3: CASSTPGLAADTQYF
D: -; V: TRBV28; CDR3: CASRQGGEKLFF
D: TRBD1; V: TRBV11-3; CDR3: CASSLGTGEQETQYF
D: -; V: TRBV20-1; CDR3: CSARGQIEQYF
D: TRBD1; V: TRBV3-1/TRBV3-2; CDR3: CASSLGTANTEAFF
D: -; V: TRBV19; CDR3: CASSTPGQLFQETQYF
D: TRBD1; V: TRBV18; CDR3: CASSLGGQTNTEAFF
D: -; V: TRBV11-2; CDR3: CASSSPTSHNEQFF
D: TRBD1; V: TRBV9; CDR3: CASSFGTGGDTEAFF
D: -; V: TRBV21-1; CDR3: CASSNLGTTNYGYTF
D: TRBD2; V: TRBV5-4; CDR3: CASSLALLAGAGYYEQYF
D: TRBD1; V: TRBV5-1; CDR3: CASSMAGQAYEQYF
D: TRBD1; V: TRBV19; CDR3: CASSTQTGDEKLFF
D: -; V: TRBV28; CDR3: CASSLWATTSNTEAFF
D: TRBD1; V: TRBV28; CDR3: CASSFTGGGNQPQHF
D: TRBD1; V: TRBV7-9; CDR3: CASSSGQNSPLHF
D: TRBD1; V: TRBV28; CDR3: CASSLTGQGLGGNQPQHF
D: -; V: TRBV10-3; CDR3: CAIGGGDFGGTEAFF
D: -; V: TRBV7-8; CDR3: CASSLIRSGVVTGELFF
D: TRBD2; V: TRBV5-6; CDR3: CASRLYWTSGGETQYF
D: -; V: TRBV5-4; CDR3: CASSSPHGLAGEQYF
D: -; V: TRBV30; CDR3: CAWSIQGLVTGYTF
D: -; V: TRBV15; CDR3: CATSRGAGSQYF
D: TRBD2; V: TRBV11-3; CDR3: CASSLGGSYNEQFF
D: -; V: TRBV19; CDR3: CASSIRLFQTGNEKLFF
D: TRBD2; V: TRBV7-8; CDR3: CASSISGTSGSGEQFF
D: TRBD1; V: TRBV5-4; CDR3: CASTLGGGQGAREQYF
D: -; V: TRBV21-1; CDR3: CASSKLGGRTEAFF
D: TRBD1; V: TRBV11-2; CDR3: CASSKIRDRGFNNEQFF
D: -; V: TRBV29-1; CDR3: CSVGEVGQPQHF
D: -; V: TRBV27; CDR3: CASSSLNEKLFF
D: -; V: TRBV7-9; CDR3: CASSLRGEARYGYTF
D: TRBD1; V: TRBV5-4; CDR3: CASSPTRTGANGYTF
D: -; V: TRBV24-1; CDR3: CATSDPTSTDTQYF
D: -; V: TRBV19; CDR3: CASLHTRGGNNYGYTF
D: TRBD2; V: TRBV27; CDR3: CASSLGSGGQETQYF
D: TRBD2; V: TRBV30; CDR3: CAWSLAGGGRYF
D: -; V: TRBV10-1; CDR3: CASVPSQFF
D: -; V: TRBV27; CDR3: CASGTGTRNQPQHF
D: -; V: TRBV19; CDR3: CASSKTVMNTEAFF
D: TRBD1; V: TRBV14; CDR3: CASSQSLLTGGGETQYF
D: -; V: TRBV29-1; CDR3: CSVDKSGASEQYF
D: -; V: TRBV28; CDR3: CASSFLGAGWASNEKLFF
D: -; V: TRBV27; CDR3: CASSLLDNANTGELFF
D: TRBD1; V: TRBV6-5; CDR3: CASSYSVTGLAPLHF
D: -; V: TRBV5-1; CDR3: CASSLDGDLNTGELFF
D: TRBD1; V: TRBV6-2/TRBV6-3; CDR3: CASSYEEDRGMFNQPQHF